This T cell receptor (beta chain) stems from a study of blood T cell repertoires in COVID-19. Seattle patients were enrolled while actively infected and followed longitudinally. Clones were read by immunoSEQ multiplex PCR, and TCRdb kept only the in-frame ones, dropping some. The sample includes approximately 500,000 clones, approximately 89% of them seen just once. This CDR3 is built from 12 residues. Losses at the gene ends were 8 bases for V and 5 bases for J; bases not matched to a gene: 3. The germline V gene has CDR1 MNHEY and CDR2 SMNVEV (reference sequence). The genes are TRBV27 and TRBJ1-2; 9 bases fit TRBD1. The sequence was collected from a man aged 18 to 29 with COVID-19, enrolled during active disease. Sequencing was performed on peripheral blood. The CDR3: CASRDRVYGYTF. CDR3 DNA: TGTGCCAGCCGGGACAGGGTGTATGGCTACACCTTC.